One sample yielded the 23 T cell receptor beta chains listed below, sequenced in a study of blood T cells in healthy people across ages (dated by TCRdb to 2013 to 2016). The library was generated by 5' RACE. Sequencing took place on an Illumina HiSeq 2500. A second roughly 6 to 12 cycle PCR used a sample-barcoded 5' primer and a J-beta primer mix. Starting from the raw public reads, TCRdb applied fastp trimming at Q25, assembled clones with MiXCR and retained in-frame beta chains. Duplicate CDR3 protein sequences are folded into a single record with the most common DNA and genes. Present in this sample are fewer than 1,200,000 distinct CDR3 sequences, under 30% of which were seen just once. Approximately 0.71% of the sample rests with the top ten. The data also belong to a second study, concerning T cells of mothers and their children.

The material sequenced was blood. The receptors here all came from a girl aged 2 to 10 in good health.

The chain links TRBV11-2 to TRBJ2-5, with TRBD2 as a possible D gene (6 bases). The CDR3 has 15 amino acids. The V gene's germline CDR1 is SGHAT and CDR2 FQNNGV. V was trimmed by 5 bases and J by 1 base, leaving 14 bases between them. The CDR3 bases are TGTGCCAGCAGCGGGTGGGGGGACTTCCAAGAGACCCAGTACTTC. Translated, it gives CASSGWGDFQETQYF.

Only a few counts were recorded for this clonotype. This sequence joins TRBV4-1 and TRBJ1-5; 7 bases map to TRBD1. V was clipped by 2 bases and J by 3 bases; unmatched bases: 7. Looked up from germline, CDR1 is MGHRA and CDR2 is YSYEKL. This CDR3 comprises 16 residues. CDR3 bases: TGCGCCAGCAGCCAAACCGACAGGGACGTCAATCAGCCCCAGCATTTT. Amino acid sequence: CASSQTDRDVNQPQHF.

The chain has TRBV12-3 or TRBV12-4 and TRBJ2-5, with a possible D match to TRBD2 (6 bases). This CDR3 is 15 amino acids long. The ends were cut back, 5 bases at V and 5 bases at J, with 18 bases in the middle. The CDR3 protein is CASSTGTLGGETQYF. CDR3 coding DNA: TGTGCCAGCAGTACCGGGACTCTGGGCGGGGAGACCCAGTACTTC.

This clonotype was counted ten times or more. The gene calls are TRBV7-2 and TRBJ2-5, with D tentatively TRBD1 or TRBD2 (5 bases each). The CDR3 is made up of 14 amino acids. CDR1 and CDR2 (germline): SGHTA, FQGNSA. Trimming took 0 bases from V and 5 from J, leaving 10 bases between them. The CDR3 DNA sequence: TGTGCCAGCAGCTTAGCGGGGGAATGGGAGACCCAGTACTTC. Its translation: CASSLAGEWETQYF.

The chain employs TRBV11-2 and TRBJ1-2; D might be TRBD1 (5 bases). The CDR3 totals 15 residues. Trimming shortened V by 1 base and J by 4 bases, and 13 bases separated the two germline ends. Germline values: CDR1 SGHAT, CDR2 FQNNGV. Written as DNA, the CDR3 is TGTGCCAGCAGCTTAGTAGGGGTCGGAATCTATGGCTACACCTTC. Protein: CASSLVGVGIYGYTF.

This chain uses TRBV10-3 with TRBJ2-7; 10 bases agree with TRBD1. The CDR3 is made up of 14 amino acids. The junction had 2 bases not matched to a gene; V was cut back by 2 bases and J by 4 bases. Looked up from germline, CDR1 is ENHRY and CDR2 is SYGVKD. Here the CDR3 DNA reads TGTGCCATCAGTGAGAGGGGACAGGGGTACGAGCAGTACTTC. Amino acids: CAISERGQGYEQYF.

This chain links TRBV4-1 with TRBJ2-1; TRBD1 might be the D (6 bases). The CDR3 covers 15 residues. The germline gives CDR1 MGHRA, CDR2 YSYEKL. Trimming removed 4 bases from V and 7 bases from J, with 17 bases in between. The chain's CDR3 is CASSLRDGGGNEQFF. In DNA form, the CDR3 reads TGCGCCAGCAGCCTACGGGATGGGGGCGGGAATGAGCAGTTCTTC.

The gene calls are TRBV29-1 and TRBJ2-7; TRBD1 or TRBD2 may be the D gene (5 bases each). The CDR3 loop spans 13 amino acids. The V end lost 7 bases, the J end lost 3 bases, and 16 bases lay between the germline ends. Germline values: CDR1 SQVTM, CDR2 ANQGSEA. In nucleotides, the CDR3 is TGCAGCGCCGAGGGGACGGTGGACTACGAGCAGTACTTC. This translates into CSAEGTVDYEQYF.

This sequence joins TRBV24-1 and TRBJ1-2, with TRBD1 matching over 7 bases. V lost 10 bases and J lost 9; bases outside the gene matches: 13. The CDR3 has 13 residues. The germline gives CDR1 KGHDR, CDR2 SFDVKD. The CDR3 region is CATWGTAEACYTF. CDR3 DNA: TGTGCCACATGGGGGACAGCAGAGGCTTGCTACACCTTC.

CDR3 amino acids: CATSNRTGKPYEQYF. CDR3 DNA sequence: TGTGCCACCAGCAACAGGACAGGGAAGCCCTACGAGCAGTACTTC. The chain joins TRBV15 to TRBJ2-7, with 8 bases aligning to TRBD1. V lost 4 bases, J lost 2 bases, and 7 bases stayed unmatched. CDR1 and CDR2 from the germline V gene are LNHNV and YYDKDF (reference sequence). CDR3 length: 15 amino acids. The whole variable domain, filled in from reference TRBV15 and TRBJ2-7, reads DAMVIQNPRYQVTQFGKPVTLSCSQTLNHNVMYWYQQKSSQAPKLLFHYYDKDFNNEADTPDNFQSRRPNTSFCFLDIRSPGLGDTAMYLCATSNRTGKPYEQYFGPGTRLTVT.

The gene calls are TRBV5-6 and TRBJ2-1; TRBD2 might be the D (6 bases). V shed 7 bases and J shed 7 bases, with 12 bases lying between them. The CDR3 has 12 residues. Per germline, CDR1 SGHDT and CDR2 YYEEEE. The CDR3 nucleotides are TGTGCCAGCGGGAGGAGAGTAAATGAGCAGTTCTTC. Translation: CASGRRVNEQFF.

V and J are TRBV20-1 and TRBJ2-2; D call uncertain. The CDR3 totals 15 residues. Per germline, CDR1 DFQATT and CDR2 SNEGSKA (reference sequence). V lost 0 bases and J lost 3, with 11 bases in between. CDR3 in amino acids: CSARDEGWDTGELFF. The DNA of the CDR3 is TGCAGTGCTAGAGATGAAGGGTGGGACACCGGGGAGCTGTTTTTT.

The sample holds a few counts of this clonotype. The chain is built from TRBV7-2 and TRBJ2-1; D is unresolved. Germline values: CDR1 SGHTA, CDR2 FQGNSA. Trimming took off 6 bases at V and 0 bases at J, with 9 bases between the two ends. The CDR3 runs to 14 residues. The CDR3 nucleotides read TGTGCCAGCAGGGCGGTTGTCTCCTACAATGAGCAGTTCTTC. Its protein is CASRAVVSYNEQFF. Supplemented by reference TRBV7-2 and TRBJ2-1, the full variable domain reads GAGVSQSPSNKVTEKGKDVELRCDPISGHTALYWYRQSLGQGLEFLIYFQGNSAPDKSGLPSDRFSAERTGGSVSTLTIQRTQQEDSAVYLCASRAVVSYNEQFFGPGTRLTVL.

The V and J genes are TRBV7-9 and TRBJ2-4, with D perhaps being TRBD1 or TRBD2 (5 bases each). CDR1 is SEHNR and CDR2 is FQNEAQ in the germline V gene (reference sequence). CDR3 length equals 15 residues. V dropped 1 base and J dropped 3 bases, with 10 bases sitting between them. Written as DNA, the CDR3 is TGTGCCAGCAGCTTAGACGGGACCCACAAAAACATTCAGTACTTC. It translates to CASSLDGTHKNIQYF.

This clonotype was counted between two and nine times. This chain uses TRBV29-1 with TRBJ1-2, with D possibly matching TRBD1 (6 bases). CDR1 and CDR2 from the germline V gene are SQVTM and ANQGSEA. Trimming took off 6 bases at V and 5 bases at J, with 16 bases between the two ends. The CDR3 has 13 amino acids. The CDR3 nucleotides are TGCAGCGTATGGGGGGCCAGTCTATATGGCTACACCTTC. It is translated as CSVWGASLYGYTF.

CDR3 DNA sequence: TGTGCCAGCAGCTTAGGGCCAGGGGAGGAGGATACGCAGTATTTT. It yields the protein CASSLGPGEEDTQYF. The chain couples TRBV11-2 to TRBJ2-3; D assignment may be TRBD1 or TRBD2 (6 bases each). The CDR3 contains 15 residues. V dropped 1 base and J dropped 6 bases, with 14 bases sitting between them. CDR1 is SGHAT, CDR2 FQNNGV, per germline.

The rearrangement uses TRBV13 and TRBJ1-5; D gene uncertain. Trimming took 3 bases from V and 5 from J, leaving 8 bases between them. Germline values: CDR1 PRHDT, CDR2 FYEKMQ (reference sequence). CDR3 length: 13 amino acids. The CDR3 loop reads CASSFFGDQPQHF. CDR3 DNA: TGTGCCAGCAGCTTCTTTGGAGATCAGCCCCAGCATTTT.

This clonotype has only a few counts. The chain couples TRBV7-2 to TRBJ1-5; possible D gene TRBD1, 5 bases. The germline gives CDR1 SGHTA, CDR2 FQGNSA. The CDR3 is 13 amino acids. V lost 3 bases and J 6 bases, leaving 9 bases between the germline ends. The CDR3 DNA sequence: TGTGCCAGCAGCTTCAGGGCTAGTCAGCCCCAGCATTTT. It specifies CASSFRASQPQHF. Supplemented by reference TRBV7-2 and TRBJ1-5, the full variable domain reads GAGVSQSPSNKVTEKGKDVELRCDPISGHTALYWYRQSLGQGLEFLIYFQGNSAPDKSGLPSDRFSAERTGGSVSTLTIQRTQQEDSAVYLCASSFRASQPQHFGDGTRLSIL.

The V and J genes are TRBV12-3 or TRBV12-4 and TRBJ2-4; D might be TRBD2 (5 bases). Trimming left V 7 bases short and J 8 bases short, with 18 bases between. This CDR3 is built from 14 residues. The CDR3: CASKAGNLPDIQYF. CDR3 bases: TGTGCCAGCAAAGCCGGGAATCTACCGGACATTCAGTACTTC.

In its sample, this clonotype was seen a few times. This chain uses TRBV20-1 with TRBJ2-3, with 7 bases matching TRBD1. V shed 4 bases and J 3 bases; nucleotides not matched to a gene: 7. The CDR3 has 14 residues. CDR1 DFQATT and CDR2 SNEGSKA come from the germline V gene (reference sequence). The CDR3 reads CSAINPTGTDTQYF. In DNA form, the CDR3 reads TGCAGTGCTATTAACCCGACAGGGACAGATACGCAGTATTTT.

This chain links TRBV29-1 with TRBJ1-4, with D unclear. The germline CDR1 and CDR2 sequences are SQVTM and ANQGSEA. The germline V and J ends were trimmed by 6 bases and 4 bases, with 18 bases remaining between them. There are 15 residues in the CDR3. Here the CDR3 reads CSVGDLGSSNEKLFF. CDR3 DNA: TGCAGCGTCGGTGACCTCGGCAGCAGTAATGAAAAACTGTTTTTT.

This clonotype came up a few times. This sequence joins TRBV2 and TRBJ2-5, with TRBD2 matching over 8 bases. Germline loops: CDR1 SNHLY, CDR2 FYNNEI. Trimming took 4 bases from V and 6 from J; bases not matched to a gene: 10. The CDR3 has 15 amino acids. The chain's CDR3 is CASSAEREGPKTQYF. CDR3 in DNA: TGTGCCAGCAGTGCCGAACGGGAGGGCCCGAAGACCCAGTACTTC.

This chain links TRBV24-1 with TRBJ1-5, with D unresolved. This CDR3 has 14 amino acids. V was pared by 1 base and J by 2 bases, with 5 bases between. Per germline, CDR1 KGHDR and CDR2 SFDVKD. CDR3 nucleotides: TGTGCCACCAGTGATTTAAGGGGCAATCAGCCCCAGCATTTT. It yields the protein CATSDLRGNQPQHF.